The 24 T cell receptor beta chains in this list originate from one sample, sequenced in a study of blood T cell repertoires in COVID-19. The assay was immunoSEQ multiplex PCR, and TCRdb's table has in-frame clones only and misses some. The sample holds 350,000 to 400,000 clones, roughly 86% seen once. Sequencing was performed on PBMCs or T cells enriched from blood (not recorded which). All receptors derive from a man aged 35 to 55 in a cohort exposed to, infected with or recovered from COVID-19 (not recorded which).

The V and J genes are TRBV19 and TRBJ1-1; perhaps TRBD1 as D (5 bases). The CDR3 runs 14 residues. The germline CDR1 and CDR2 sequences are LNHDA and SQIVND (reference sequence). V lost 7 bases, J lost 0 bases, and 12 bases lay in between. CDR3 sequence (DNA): TGTGCCAGTAAGCGGGGGATTTTGAACACTGAAGCTTTCTTT. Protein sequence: CASKRGILNTEAFF.

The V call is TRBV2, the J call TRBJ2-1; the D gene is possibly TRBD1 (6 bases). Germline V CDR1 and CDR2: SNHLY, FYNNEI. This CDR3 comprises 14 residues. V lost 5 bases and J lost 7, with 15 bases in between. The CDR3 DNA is TGTGCCAGCAGTACAGGGAAGGTTTCGAATGAGCAGTTCTTC. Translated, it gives CASSTGKVSNEQFF.

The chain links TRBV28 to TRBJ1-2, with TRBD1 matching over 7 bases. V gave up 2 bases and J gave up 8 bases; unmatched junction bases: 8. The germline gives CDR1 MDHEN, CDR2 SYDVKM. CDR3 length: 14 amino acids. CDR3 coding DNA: TGTGCCAGCAGTTTAAATAGGGGGCTGGAAGGCTACACCTTC. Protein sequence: CASSLNRGLEGYTF.

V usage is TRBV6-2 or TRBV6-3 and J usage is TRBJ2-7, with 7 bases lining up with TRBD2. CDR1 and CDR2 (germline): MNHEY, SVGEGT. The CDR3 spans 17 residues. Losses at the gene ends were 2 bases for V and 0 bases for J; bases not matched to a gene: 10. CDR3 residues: CASSYVLGAGDSYEQYF. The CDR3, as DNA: TGTGCCAGCAGTTACGTCCTTGGGGCGGGAGACTCCTACGAGCAGTACTTC.

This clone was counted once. CDR3 nucleotides: TGTGCCTGGACTCCCGGGGACAGGGGGAGGCCCCAGCATTTT. This codes for CAWTPGDRGRPQHF. The chain uses TRBV30 and TRBJ1-5; 11 bases line up with TRBD1. Losses at the gene ends were 4 bases for V and 9 bases for J; bases not matched to a gene: 8. CDR3 length: 14 residues. Germline V gene lookup returns CDR1 GTSNPN and CDR2 SVGIG (reference sequence). The variable domain in full, completed from reference TRBV30 and TRBJ1-5, reads SQTIHQWPATLVQPVGSPLSLECTVEGTSNPNLYWYRQAAGRGLQLLFYSVGIGQISSEVPQNLSASRPQDRQFILSSKKLLLSDSGFYLCAWTPGDRGRPQHFGDGTRLSIL.

CDR3 protein: CAWTSRLSGETQYF. CDR3 DNA: TGTGCCTGGACTTCTAGACTCTCCGGGGAGACCCAGTACTTC. The chain joins TRBV30 to TRBJ2-5; D not certain. Per the germline V gene, CDR1 is GTSNPN and CDR2 is SVGIG (reference sequence). Trimming shortened V by 4 bases and J by 5 bases, and 17 bases separated the two germline ends. The CDR3 length is 14 residues.

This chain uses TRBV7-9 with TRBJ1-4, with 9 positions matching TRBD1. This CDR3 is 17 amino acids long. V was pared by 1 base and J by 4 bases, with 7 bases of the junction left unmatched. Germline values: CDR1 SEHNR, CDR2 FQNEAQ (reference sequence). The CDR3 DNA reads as TGTGCCAGCAGCTTAGGCACAGGGGGCGTTGGTAATGAAAAACTGTTTTTT. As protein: CASSLGTGGVGNEKLFF.

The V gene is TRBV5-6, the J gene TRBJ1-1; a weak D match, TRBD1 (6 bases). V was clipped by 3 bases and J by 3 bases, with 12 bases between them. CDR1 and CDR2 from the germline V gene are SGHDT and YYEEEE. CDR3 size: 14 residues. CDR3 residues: CASSYLDRDTEAFF. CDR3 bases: TGTGCCAGCAGCTACCTGGACAGAGACACTGAAGCTTTCTTT.

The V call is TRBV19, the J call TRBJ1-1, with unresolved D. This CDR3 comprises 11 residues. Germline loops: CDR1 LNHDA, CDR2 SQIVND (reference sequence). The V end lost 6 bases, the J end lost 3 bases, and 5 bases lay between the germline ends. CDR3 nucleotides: TGTGCCAGTAGGGGCTACACTGAAGCTTTCTTT. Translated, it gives CASRGYTEAFF.

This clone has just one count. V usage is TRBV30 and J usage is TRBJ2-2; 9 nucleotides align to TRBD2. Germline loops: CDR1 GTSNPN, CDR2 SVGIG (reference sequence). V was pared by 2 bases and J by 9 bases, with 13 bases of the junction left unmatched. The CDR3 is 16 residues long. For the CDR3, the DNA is TGTGCCTGGAGTCCCCCTCGACTAGCGGAACACCGGGAGCTGTTTTTT. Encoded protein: CAWSPPRLAEHRELFF.

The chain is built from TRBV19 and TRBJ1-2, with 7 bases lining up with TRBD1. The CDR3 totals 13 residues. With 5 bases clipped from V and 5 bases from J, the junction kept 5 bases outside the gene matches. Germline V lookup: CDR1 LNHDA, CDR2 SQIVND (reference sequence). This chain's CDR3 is CASSLGTAYGYTF. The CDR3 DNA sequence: TGTGCCAGTAGTCTCGGGACAGCTTATGGCTACACCTTC.

As DNA, the CDR3 is TGCGCCAGCAGCCCGGACAGGGGAAGCTCCTACGAGCAGTACTTC. Amino acids: CASSPDRGSSYEQYF. The J gene is TRBJ2-7, the V gene TRBV5-1, with 9 bases identical to TRBD1. V shed 4 bases, J shed 0 bases, and the junction held 5 bases outside the gene matches. The CDR3 runs to 15 residues. The germline V gene has CDR1 SGHRS and CDR2 YFSETQ. The complete variable domain, with remaining parts taken from reference TRBV5-1 and TRBJ2-7, reads KAGVTQTPRYLIKTRGQQVTLSCSPISGHRSVSWYQQTPGQGLQFLFEYFSETQRNKGNFPGRFSGRQFSNSRSEMNVSTLELGDSALYLCASSPDRGSSYEQYFGPGTRLTVT.

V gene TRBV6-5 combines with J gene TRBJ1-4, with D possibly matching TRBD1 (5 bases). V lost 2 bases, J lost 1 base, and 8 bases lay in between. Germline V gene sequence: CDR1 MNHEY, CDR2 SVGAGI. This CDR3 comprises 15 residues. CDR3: CASSYVGGTNEKLFF. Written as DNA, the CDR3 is TGTGCCAGCAGTTACGTGGGGGGAACTAATGAAAAACTGTTTTTT.

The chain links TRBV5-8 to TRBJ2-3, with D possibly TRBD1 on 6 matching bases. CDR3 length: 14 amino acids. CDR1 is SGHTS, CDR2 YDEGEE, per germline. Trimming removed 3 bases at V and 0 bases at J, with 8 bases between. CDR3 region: CASSYRASTDTQYF. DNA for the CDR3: TGTGCCAGCAGCTACAGGGCCAGCACAGATACGCAGTATTTT.

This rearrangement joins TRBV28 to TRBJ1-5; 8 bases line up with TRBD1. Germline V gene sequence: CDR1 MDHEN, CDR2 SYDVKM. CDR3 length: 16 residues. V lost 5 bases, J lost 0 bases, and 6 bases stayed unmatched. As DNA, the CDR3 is TGTGCCAGCAGTATGACAGGGGCCGATAGCAATCAGCCCCAGCATTTT. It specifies CASSMTGADSNQPQHF.

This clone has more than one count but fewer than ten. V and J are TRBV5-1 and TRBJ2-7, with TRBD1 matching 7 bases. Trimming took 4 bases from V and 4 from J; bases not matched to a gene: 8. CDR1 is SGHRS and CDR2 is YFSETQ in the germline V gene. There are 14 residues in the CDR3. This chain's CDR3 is CASSQPGTVYEQYF. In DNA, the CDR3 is TGCGCCAGCAGCCAACCCGGGACAGTTTACGAGCAGTACTTC.

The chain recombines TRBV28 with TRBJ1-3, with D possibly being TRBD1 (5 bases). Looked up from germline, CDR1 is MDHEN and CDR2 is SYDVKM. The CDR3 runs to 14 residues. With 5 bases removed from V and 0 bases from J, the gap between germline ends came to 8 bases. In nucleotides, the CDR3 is TGTGCCAGCAGTCAGGGTTACTCTGGAAACACCATATATTTT. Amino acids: CASSQGYSGNTIYF.

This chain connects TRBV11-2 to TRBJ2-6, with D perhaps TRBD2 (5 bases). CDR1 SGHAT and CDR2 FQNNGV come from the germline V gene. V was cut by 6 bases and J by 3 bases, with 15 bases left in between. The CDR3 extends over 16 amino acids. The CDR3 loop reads CASRLVGGFGANVLTF. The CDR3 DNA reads TGTGCCAGCAGACTAGTCGGTGGGTTTGGGGCCAACGTCCTGACTTTC.

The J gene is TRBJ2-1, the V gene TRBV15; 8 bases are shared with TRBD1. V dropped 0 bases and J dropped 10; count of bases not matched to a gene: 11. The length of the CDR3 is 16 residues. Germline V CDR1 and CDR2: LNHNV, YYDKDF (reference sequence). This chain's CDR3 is CATSREGTGLGSEQFF. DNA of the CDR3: TGTGCCACCAGCAGAGAAGGGACAGGTTTGGGGTCGGAGCAGTTCTTC.

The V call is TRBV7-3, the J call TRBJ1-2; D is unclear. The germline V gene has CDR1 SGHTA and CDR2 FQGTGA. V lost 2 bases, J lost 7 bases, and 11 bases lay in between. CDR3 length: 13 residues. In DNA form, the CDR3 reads TGTGCCAGCAGCTTACTCGGTGGTGGTGGCTACACCTTC. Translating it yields CASSLLGGGGYTF.

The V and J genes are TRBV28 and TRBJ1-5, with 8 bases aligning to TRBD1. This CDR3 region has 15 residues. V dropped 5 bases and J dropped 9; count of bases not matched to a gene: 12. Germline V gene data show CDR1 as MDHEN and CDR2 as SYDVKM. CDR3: CASSRRGDRPRPQHF. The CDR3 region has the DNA TGTGCCAGCAGTCGAAGGGGGGACAGGCCCAGGCCCCAGCATTTT.

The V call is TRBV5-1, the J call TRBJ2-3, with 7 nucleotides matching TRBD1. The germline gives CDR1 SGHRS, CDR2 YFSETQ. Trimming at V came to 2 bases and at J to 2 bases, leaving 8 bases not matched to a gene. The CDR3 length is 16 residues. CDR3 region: CASSFDLGQNTDTQYF. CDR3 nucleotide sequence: TGCGCCAGCAGCTTTGACCTGGGACAGAACACAGATACGCAGTATTTT.

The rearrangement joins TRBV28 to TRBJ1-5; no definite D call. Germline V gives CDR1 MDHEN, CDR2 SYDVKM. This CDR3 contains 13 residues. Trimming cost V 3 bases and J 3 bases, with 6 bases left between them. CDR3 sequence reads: CASSFSYNQPQHF. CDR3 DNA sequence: TGTGCCAGCAGTTTCAGTTACAATCAGCCCCAGCATTTT.

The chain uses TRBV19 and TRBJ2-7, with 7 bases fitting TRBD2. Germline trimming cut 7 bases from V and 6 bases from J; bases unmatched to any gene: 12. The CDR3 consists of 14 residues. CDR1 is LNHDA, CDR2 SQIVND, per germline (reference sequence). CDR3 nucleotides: TGTGCCAGTACTACCGGGCGGGAGCTCTCCGAGCAGTACTTC. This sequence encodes CASTTGRELSEQYF.